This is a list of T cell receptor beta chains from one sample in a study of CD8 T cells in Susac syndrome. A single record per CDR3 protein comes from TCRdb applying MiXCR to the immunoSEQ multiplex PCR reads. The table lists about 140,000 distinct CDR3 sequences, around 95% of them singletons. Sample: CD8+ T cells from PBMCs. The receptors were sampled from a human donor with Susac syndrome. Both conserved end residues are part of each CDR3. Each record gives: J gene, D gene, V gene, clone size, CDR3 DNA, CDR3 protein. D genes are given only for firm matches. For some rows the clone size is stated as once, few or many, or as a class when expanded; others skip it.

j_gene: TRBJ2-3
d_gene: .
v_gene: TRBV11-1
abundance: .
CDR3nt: TGTGCCAGCAGCTTAGCCAGGGGCACAGATACGCAGTATTTT
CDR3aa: CASSLARGTDTQYF

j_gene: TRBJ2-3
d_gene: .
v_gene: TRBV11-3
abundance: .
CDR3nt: TGTGCCAGCAGCTGGCGGCCCCCCCCCACAGATACGCAGTATTTT
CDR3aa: CASSWRPPPTDTQYF

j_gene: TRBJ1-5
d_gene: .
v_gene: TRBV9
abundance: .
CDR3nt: TGTGCCAGCAGCGTAGTAGGTGATAGCAATCAGCCCCAGCATTTT
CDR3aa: CASSVVGDSNQPQHF

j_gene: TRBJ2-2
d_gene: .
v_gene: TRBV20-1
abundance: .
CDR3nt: TGCAGTGCGGTCTTTCGATGGACCGGGGAGCTGTTTTTT
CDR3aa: CSAVFRWTGELFF

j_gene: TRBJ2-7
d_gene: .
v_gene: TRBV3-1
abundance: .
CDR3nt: TGTGCCAGCAGCAAAGACAAAGCCTACGAGCAGTACTTC
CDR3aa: CASSKDKAYEQYF

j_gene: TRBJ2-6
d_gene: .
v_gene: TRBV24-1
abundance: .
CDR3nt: TGTGCCACCAGTGACAGGACAGAGGCCAACGTCCTGACTTTC
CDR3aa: CATSDRTEANVLTF

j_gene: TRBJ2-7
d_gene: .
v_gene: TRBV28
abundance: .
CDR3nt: TGTGCCACCACAGGGCGATCTAATTACGAGCAGTACTTC
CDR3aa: CATTGRSNYEQYF

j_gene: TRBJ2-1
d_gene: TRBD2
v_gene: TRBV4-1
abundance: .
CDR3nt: TGCGCCAGCAGCCAAGTGGAGACTAGCAGCAATGAGCAGTTCTTC
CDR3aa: CASSQVETSSNEQFF

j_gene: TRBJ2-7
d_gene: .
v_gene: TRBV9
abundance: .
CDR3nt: TGTGCCAGCAGCTTATGGGACTCGGCCTACGAGCAGTACTTC
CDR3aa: CASSLWDSAYEQYF

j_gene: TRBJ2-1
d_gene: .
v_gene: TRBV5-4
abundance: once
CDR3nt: TGTGCCAGCAGCTTGACTAGGTCTCTGTCCTACAATGAGCAGTTCTTC
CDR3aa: CASSLTRSLSYNEQFF

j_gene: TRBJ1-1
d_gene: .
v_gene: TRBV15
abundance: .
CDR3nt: TGTGCCACCAGCGGAGGGACGTCTAAGACTGAAGCTTTCTTT
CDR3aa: CATSGGTSKTEAFF

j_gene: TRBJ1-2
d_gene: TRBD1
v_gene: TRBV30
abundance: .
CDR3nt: TGTGCCTGGAGCTGGGGGGGTCCGGACAGGGGATTGGATGGCTACACCTTC
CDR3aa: CAWSWGGPDRGLDGYTF

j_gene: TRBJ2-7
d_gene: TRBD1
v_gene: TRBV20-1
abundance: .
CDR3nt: TGCAGTGCTAGCCCCCTGACAGGGACACCCTACGAGCAGTACTTC
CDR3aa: CSASPLTGTPYEQYF

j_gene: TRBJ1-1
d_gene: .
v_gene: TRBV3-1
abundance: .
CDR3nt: TGTGCCAGCAGCCAAGGACTCGCTGAAGCTTTCTTT
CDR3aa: CASSQGLAEAFF

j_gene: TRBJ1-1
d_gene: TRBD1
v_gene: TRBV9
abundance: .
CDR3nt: TGTGCCAGCAGCATGTCCGGGACAGGGGGCTCGGTTGAAGCTTTCTTT
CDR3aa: CASSMSGTGGSVEAFF

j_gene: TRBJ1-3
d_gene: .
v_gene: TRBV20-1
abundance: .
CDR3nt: TGCAGTGCTAGCCCACAGGATTCCGGAAACACCATATATTTT
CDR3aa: CSASPQDSGNTIYF

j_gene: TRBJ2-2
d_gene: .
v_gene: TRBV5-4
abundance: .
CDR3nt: TGTGCGAGTCCTGATGACACCGGGGAGCTGTTTTTT
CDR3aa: CASPDDTGELFF

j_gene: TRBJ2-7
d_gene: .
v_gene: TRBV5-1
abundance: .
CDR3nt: TGCGCCAGCAGCTTGGTGGGGGCGGACGAGCAGTACTTC
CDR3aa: CASSLVGADEQYF

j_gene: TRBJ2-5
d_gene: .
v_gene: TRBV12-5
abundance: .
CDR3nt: TGTGCTAGTGGTCTCAACGGGGGTTACGAGGAGACCCAGTACTTC
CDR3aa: CASGLNGGYEETQYF

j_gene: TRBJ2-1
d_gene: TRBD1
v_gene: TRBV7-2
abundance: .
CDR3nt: TGTGCCAGCAGCTTAGTGGGGACAGGGGGCGATTATGAGCAGTTCTTC
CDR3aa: CASSLVGTGGDYEQFF

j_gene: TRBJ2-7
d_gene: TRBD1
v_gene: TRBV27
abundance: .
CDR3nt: TGTGCCAGCAGTTTAGGGACCGGGACAGACTACGAGCAGTACTTC
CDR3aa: CASSLGTGTDYEQYF

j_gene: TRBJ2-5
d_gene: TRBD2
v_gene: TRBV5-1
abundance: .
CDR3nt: TGCGCCAGCAGCTTGGTCGGGACTAGCGACTGGCAAGAGACCCAGTACTTC
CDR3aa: CASSLVGTSDWQETQYF

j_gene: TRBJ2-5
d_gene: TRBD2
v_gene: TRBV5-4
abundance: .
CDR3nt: TGTGCCAGCAGCTTGGATAGTGGGCTAGCGGACCAAGAGACCCAGTACTTC
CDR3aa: CASSLDSGLADQETQYF

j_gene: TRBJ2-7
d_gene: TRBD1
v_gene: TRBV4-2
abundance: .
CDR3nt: TGTGCCAGCAGCCAAGAAGGGACAGGGGTTAGCTACGAGCAGTACTTC
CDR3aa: CASSQEGTGVSYEQYF

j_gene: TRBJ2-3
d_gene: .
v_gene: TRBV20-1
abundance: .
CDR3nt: TGCAGTGCTAGACTGGATTCCCCCCAGTATTTT
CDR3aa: CSARLDSPQYF

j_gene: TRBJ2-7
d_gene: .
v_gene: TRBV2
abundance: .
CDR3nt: TGTGCCAGCCTAGTTGGTTCCTACGAGCAGTACTTC
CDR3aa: CASLVGSYEQYF

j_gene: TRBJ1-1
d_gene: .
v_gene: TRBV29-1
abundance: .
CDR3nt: TGCAGCGTTGTAGAGGGGTACATGAACACTGAAGCTTTCTTT
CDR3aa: CSVVEGYMNTEAFF

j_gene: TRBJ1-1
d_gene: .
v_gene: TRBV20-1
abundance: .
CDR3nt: TGCAGTGCTAGAGACCTGGGGGGCACTGAAGCTTTCTTT
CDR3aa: CSARDLGGTEAFF

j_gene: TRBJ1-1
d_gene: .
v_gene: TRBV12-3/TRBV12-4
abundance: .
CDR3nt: TGTGCCAGCAGTTTCCTCACGAACACTGAAGCTTTCTTT
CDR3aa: CASSFLTNTEAFF

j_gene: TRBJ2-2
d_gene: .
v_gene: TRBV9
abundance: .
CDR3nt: TGTGCCAGCAGCGTATCGGGTGATATGGACACCGGGGAGCTGTTTTTT
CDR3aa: CASSVSGDMDTGELFF

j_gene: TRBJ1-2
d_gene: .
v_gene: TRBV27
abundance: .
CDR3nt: TGTGCCAGCAGTTCAGGGGAGGACTATGGCTACACCTTC
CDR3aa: CASSSGEDYGYTF

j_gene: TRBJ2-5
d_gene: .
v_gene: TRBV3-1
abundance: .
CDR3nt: TGTGCCAGCAGCCAAGATCGACTAGACGATCTCGAGACCCAGTACTTC
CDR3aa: CASSQDRLDDLETQYF

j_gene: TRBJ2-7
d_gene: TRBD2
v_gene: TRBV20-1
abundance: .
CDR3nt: TGCAGTGCTAGAAATCGTGCGGGAGGGCCGTTCGAGCAGTACTTC
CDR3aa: CSARNRAGGPFEQYF

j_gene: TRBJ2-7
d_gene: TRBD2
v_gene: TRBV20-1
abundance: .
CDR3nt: TGCAGTGCTCTATCCCCTAGCGGGAGGTTGAACGAGCAGTACTTC
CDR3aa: CSALSPSGRLNEQYF

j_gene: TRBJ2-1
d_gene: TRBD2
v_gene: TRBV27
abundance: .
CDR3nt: TGTGCCAGCAGTTTACTACTAGCGGGAGATGTTCCCTACAATGAGCAGTTCTTC
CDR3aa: CASSLLLAGDVPYNEQFF

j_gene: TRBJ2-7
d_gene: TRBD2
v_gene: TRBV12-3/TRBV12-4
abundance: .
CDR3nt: TGTGCCAGCAGCCCGACTAGCCAGCACCCCTCCTACGAGCAGTACTTC
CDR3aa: CASSPTSQHPSYEQYF

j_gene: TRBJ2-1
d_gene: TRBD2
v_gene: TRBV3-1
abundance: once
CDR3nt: TGTGCCAGCAGCGACCAGCGGGAGAATGTGGACAATGAGCAGTTCTTC
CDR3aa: CASSDQRENVDNEQFF

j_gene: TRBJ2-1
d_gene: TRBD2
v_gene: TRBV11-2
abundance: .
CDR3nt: TGTGCCAGCACCTTGGGGACTAGTGGGGAGCAGTTCTTC
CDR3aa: CASTLGTSGEQFF

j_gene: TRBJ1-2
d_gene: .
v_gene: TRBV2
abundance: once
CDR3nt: TGTGCCAGCAGCGACGGGACATTTTATGGCTACACCTTC
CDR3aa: CASSDGTFYGYTF

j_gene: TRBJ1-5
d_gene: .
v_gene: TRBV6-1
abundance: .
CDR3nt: TGTGCCAGCAGTGAAGCGAGTTGGGGTTGGCCCCAGCATTTT
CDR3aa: CASSEASWGWPQHF

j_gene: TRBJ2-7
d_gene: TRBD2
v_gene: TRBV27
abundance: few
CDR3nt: TGTGCCAGCAGTTTACGGGGGAGGGCTTACGAGCAGTACTTC
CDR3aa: CASSLRGRAYEQYF

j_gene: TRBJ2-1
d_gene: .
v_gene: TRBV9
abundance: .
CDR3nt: TGTGCCAGCAGCCCACGAGGGGGCAATGAGCAGTTCTTC
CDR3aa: CASSPRGGNEQFF

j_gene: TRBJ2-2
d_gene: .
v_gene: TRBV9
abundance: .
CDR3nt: TGTGCCAGCAGCGCGGTTCTCACCGGGGAGCTGTTTTTT
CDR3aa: CASSAVLTGELFF

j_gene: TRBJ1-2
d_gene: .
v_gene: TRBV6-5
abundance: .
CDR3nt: TGTGCCAGCAGTCCTGGATCTTCTGACTATGGCTACACCTTC
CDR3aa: CASSPGSSDYGYTF